These 10 T cell receptor beta chains share one sample of origin, sequenced in a study of cytomegalovirus exposure and HLA in healthy donors. The PCR had 60 Vbeta and 13 Jbeta primers. The assay was immunoSEQ multiplex PCR, and TCRdb's table has in-frame clones only and misses some. The sample consists of around 180,000 clones, approximately 81% of them appearing once. Material for sequencing was PBMCs. All receptors derive from a woman between 18 and 29 years old in good health and CMV-seropositive.

As to this clone: This specimen includes other DNA sequences encoding the same CDR3. This chain uses TRBV7-3 with TRBJ2-1, with 10 bases aligning to TRBD2. With V trimmed by 0 bases and J by 8 bases, 4 bases remained unmatched. The CDR3 loop spans 15 amino acids. The germline CDR1 and CDR2 sequences are SGHTA and FQGTGA. CDR3 sequence reads: CASSLTLAGYDEQFF. The CDR3 coding sequence is TGTGCCAGCAGCTTAACACTAGCGGGGTACGATGAGCAGTTCTTC.

The chain employs TRBV7-9 and TRBJ1-5, with D hard to call. Germline CDR1 is SEHNR and CDR2 is FQNEAQ (reference sequence). The CDR3 has 15 amino acids. V was pared by 5 bases and J by 3 bases, with 14 bases between. The CDR3 here is CASSPSGHINQPQHF. The CDR3, as DNA: TGTGCCAGCAGCCCCAGTGGGCATATCAATCAGCCCCAGCATTTT.

The rearrangement joins TRBV5-1 to TRBJ2-5; D gene unclear. The CDR3 loop spans 13 amino acids. Per germline, CDR1 SGHRS and CDR2 YFSETQ. The V end lost 4 bases, the J end lost 11 bases, and 18 bases lay between the germline ends. The CDR3 here is CASSPSLRSSQYF. The CDR3 DNA reads TGCGCCAGCAGCCCCTCGTTGAGGAGTTCTCAGTACTTC.

This clone was detected only a few times. The chain combines TRBV19 with TRBJ2-2; D call uncertain. Germline V gene data show CDR1 as LNHDA and CDR2 as SQIVND (reference sequence). The length of the CDR3 is 15 residues. Trimming shortened V by 2 bases and J by 6 bases, and 13 bases separated the two germline ends. The CDR3 DNA follows: TGTGCCAGTAGTATACAATATCGCCAGTCCGGGGAGCTGTTTTTT. It specifies CASSIQYRQSGELFF.

The genes are TRBV30 and TRBJ1-4; the D gene is possibly TRBD1 (5 bases). Between the trimmed V and J ends, which lost 5 bases and 8 bases, there was a span of 9 bases. This CDR3 has 11 residues. CDR1 GTSNPN and CDR2 SVGIG come from the germline V gene (reference sequence). The CDR3 region is CAWEYREKLFF. The CDR3 region has the DNA TGTGCCTGGGAGTACAGGGAAAAACTGTTTTTT. The whole variable domain, filled in from reference TRBV30 and TRBJ1-4, reads SQTIHQWPATLVQPVGSPLSLECTVEGTSNPNLYWYRQAAGRGLQLLFYSVGIGQISSEVPQNLSASRPQDRQFILSSKKLLLSDSGFYLCAWEYREKLFFGSGTQLSVL.

A word on this clone: The junction departs from the called germline gene at one end, perhaps through a read error. The rearrangement uses TRBV7-8 and TRBJ2-4, with 9 bases that match TRBD2. CDR1 is SGHVS, CDR2 FQNEAQ, per germline. This CDR3 has 14 amino acids. The CDR3 loop is CASSLGVAGDSSHF. The CDR3 DNA sequence: TGTGCCAGCAGCTTAGGGGTAGCGGGGGACTCTAGCCACTTC.

The chain uses TRBV11-2 and TRBJ2-7; D not certain. In germline, CDR1 is SGHAT, CDR2 FQNNGV. The V gene lost 3 bases and the J gene lost 1 base, with 10 bases spanning the gap. CDR3 length equals 14 residues. As DNA, the CDR3 is TGTGCCAGCAGCTTTTTCCGCGATTCCTACGAGCAGTACTTC. It is translated as CASSFFRDSYEQYF.

The chain links TRBV7-2 to TRBJ2-3; 11 bases are shared with TRBD2. V dropped 0 bases and J dropped 0; count of bases not matched to a gene: 5. This CDR3 is 18 amino acids long. Germline values: CDR1 SGHTA, CDR2 FQGNSA. CDR3: CASSLARTSGSSTDTQYF. The CDR3 DNA sequence: TGTGCCAGCAGCTTAGCGCGGACTAGCGGGTCTAGCACAGATACGCAGTATTTT.

V usage is TRBV7-8 and J usage is TRBJ2-5; 10 bases map to TRBD2. Germline V gene sequence: CDR1 SGHVS, CDR2 FQNEAQ. The CDR3 spans 16 residues. J lost 0 bases, V lost 5 bases, and 6 bases had no gene match. CDR3 protein: CASSTGTSVNQETQYF. The CDR3 DNA is TGTGCCAGCAGCACTGGGACTAGCGTAAACCAAGAGACCCAGTACTTC.

This rearrangement joins TRBV7-9 to TRBJ1-1, with D maybe TRBD1 (5 bases). Trimming stripped 4 bases from V and 2 bases from J, with 23 bases between. Germline-derived CDR1 and CDR2 are SEHNR and FQNEAQ (reference sequence). This CDR3 spans 18 amino acids. The CDR3: CASSWGLSGGGLNTEAFF. The CDR3 bases are TGTGCCAGCAGCTGGGGGTTGAGTGGGGGGGGACTAAACACTGAAGCTTTCTTT.